There are a few counts of the clone carrying this T cell receptor beta chain. Its antigen remains unidentified. This sample is part of a study of vaccination effects on CD4 cells after COVID-19. Study overall: Each participant was given two doses of one vaccine (BNT162b2 or mRNA-1273).

Assay: immunoSEQ multiplex PCR; the TCRdb copy retains only in-frame clones and omits some. This table has about 73,000 clones, about 79% appearing once. Germline V gene sequence: CDR1 MGHDK, CDR2 SYGVNS. With V trimmed by 0 bases and J by 0 bases, 4 bases remained unmatched. CDR3 length equals 16 residues. Sequencing in the ViraFEST assay came after antigen-specific CD4+ T cells had been expanded with viral peptide pools, which were used to stimulate PBMC. Isolating CD4+ T cells followed less than 12 days of culture. Nobody among the vaccine recipients had prior SARS-CoV-2 infection (nucleocapsid antibodies were negative).

The sequencing here drew on CD4+ T cells from PBMCs cultured with SARS-CoV-2 spike peptides, taken before COVID-19 vaccination. This TCR came from a human donor who received a COVID-19 vaccine. The gene calls are TRBV25-1 and TRBJ1-2; TRBD1 matches at 7 bases. CDR3 region: CASSEYEGAPNYGYTF. The CDR3 DNA reads TGTGCCAGCAGTGAATACGAGGGGGCCCCTAACTATGGCTACACCTTC.